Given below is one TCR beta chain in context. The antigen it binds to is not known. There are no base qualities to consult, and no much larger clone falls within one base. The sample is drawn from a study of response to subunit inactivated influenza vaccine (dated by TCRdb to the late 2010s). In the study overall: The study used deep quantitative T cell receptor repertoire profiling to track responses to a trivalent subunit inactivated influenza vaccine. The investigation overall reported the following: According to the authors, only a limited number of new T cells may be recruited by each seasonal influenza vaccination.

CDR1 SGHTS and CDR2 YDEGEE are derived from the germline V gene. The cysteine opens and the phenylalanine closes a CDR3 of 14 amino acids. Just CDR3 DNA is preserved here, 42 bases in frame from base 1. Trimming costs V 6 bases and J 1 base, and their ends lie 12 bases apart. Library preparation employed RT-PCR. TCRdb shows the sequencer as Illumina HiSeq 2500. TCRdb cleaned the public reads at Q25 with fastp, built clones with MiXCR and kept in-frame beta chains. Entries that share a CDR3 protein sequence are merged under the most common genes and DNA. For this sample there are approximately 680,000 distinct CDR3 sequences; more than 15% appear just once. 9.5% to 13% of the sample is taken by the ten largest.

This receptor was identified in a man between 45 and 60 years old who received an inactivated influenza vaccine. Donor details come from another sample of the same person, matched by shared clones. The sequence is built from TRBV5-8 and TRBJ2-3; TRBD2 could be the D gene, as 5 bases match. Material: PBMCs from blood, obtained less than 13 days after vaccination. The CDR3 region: CASIPVRGTDTQYF. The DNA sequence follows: TGTGCCAGCATCCCTGTGAGGGGCACAGATACGCAGTATTTT.